The 2 T cell receptor beta chains reported below all come from one sample, sequenced in a study of STAT5B mutations in CD4+ large granular lymphocyte leukemia. This table comes from immunoSEQ multiplex PCR, and its TCRdb copy is limited to in-frame clones, with some not included. This table has tens of thousands of clones, 65% to 75% appearing once. The sequencing input was CD4+ T cells from blood buffy coats. These receptor sequences come from a human donor in good health.

As for this clone: Relative to the germline gene, one junction end is altered; a read error may explain this. This chain uses TRBV7-6 with TRBJ2-3; 11 bases line up with TRBD2. The CDR3 contains 15 residues. Germline V gene lookup returns CDR1 SGHVS and CDR2 FNYEAQ. The CDR3 region has the DNA TGTGCCAGCAGCCTAGCGGGGGGAACCACAGATACGCAGTATTTT. This codes for CASSLAGGTTDTQYF. The complete variable domain, with remaining parts taken from reference TRBV7-6 and TRBJ2-3, reads GAGVSQSPRYKVTKRGQDVALRCDPISGHVSLYWYRQALGQGPEFLTYFNYEAQQDKSGLPNDRFSAERPEGSISTLTIQRTEQRDSAMYRCASSLAGGTTDTQYFGPGTRLTVL.

The chain recombines TRBV4-1 with TRBJ2-1; D tentatively reads TRBD1 or TRBD2 (5 bases each). The CDR3 is 17 residues long. Germline lookup yields CDR1 MGHRA and CDR2 YSYEKL. Trimming left V 1 base short and J 4 bases short, with 17 bases between. The CDR3 reads CASSQGGKGLGYNEQFF. The DNA for the CDR3 is TGCGCCAGCAGCCAAGGAGGGAAGGGGTTAGGGTACAATGAGCAGTTCTTC.